The 11 T cell receptor beta chains below all came from one sample that was sequenced in a study of cytomegalovirus exposure and HLA in healthy donors. With 60 Vbeta and 13 Jbeta primers, the PCR was carried out. Sequenced by immunoSEQ multiplex PCR; TCRdb stores in-frame clones only, minus some. Of 100,000 to 150,000 clones in the sample, around 73% were seen once. The specimen sequenced was PBMCs. The receptor source for this set is a man aged 30 to 45 in good health and CMV-seropositive.

The chain combines TRBV28 with TRBJ2-5; the match to TRBD1 covers 9 bases. The CDR3 covers 16 residues. The germline V gene encodes CDR1 MDHEN and CDR2 SYDVKM. V was pared by 5 bases and J by 5 bases, with 12 bases of the junction left unmatched. The CDR3 coding sequence is TGTGCCAGCAGTCTTAGGTTGACAGGGGGGCACGAGACCCAGTACTTC. Translation: CASSLRLTGGHETQYF.

V and J are TRBV5-1 and TRBJ1-1; no definite D call. V lost 4 bases, J lost 3 bases, and 22 bases lay in between. Germline V CDR1 and CDR2: SGHRS, YFSETQ. The CDR3 is 17 residues long. CDR3 nucleotide sequence: TGCGCCAGCAGCGCCGGACTCCGAAGAGGGAGCGACACTGAAGCTTTCTTT. The encoded protein is CASSAGLRRGSDTEAFF.

The V call is TRBV6-5, the J call TRBJ2-7, with 10 bases identical to TRBD1. The CDR3 consists of 16 residues. Losses at the gene ends were 2 bases for V and 2 bases for J; bases not matched to a gene: 6. CDR1 and CDR2 (germline): MNHEY, SVGAGI. CDR3 loop: CASSYEGTGAAYEQYF. The CDR3 nucleotides are TGTGCCAGCAGTTACGAGGGGACAGGGGCAGCCTACGAGCAGTACTTC.

This clone was counted between two and nine times. V and J are TRBV2 and TRBJ2-7; 8 nucleotides match TRBD2. V trimming: 2 bases; J trimming: 2 bases; junction bases outside the gene matches: 5. The germline V gene has CDR1 SNHLY and CDR2 FYNNEI. This CDR3 comprises 15 residues. The chain's CDR3 is CASSELREATYEQYF. The CDR3 region has the DNA TGTGCCAGCAGTGAATTGCGGGAGGCGACCTACGAGCAGTACTTC.

The rearrangement links TRBV25-1 to TRBJ2-7; 7 positions match TRBD2. The ends lost 3 bases at V and 6 bases at J; junction bases unmatched: 8. Per the germline V gene, CDR1 is MGHDK and CDR2 is SYGVNS. The CDR3 runs to 14 residues. In DNA form, the CDR3 reads TGTGCCAGCAGTGAGGCTAGCGGCGGTTCCGAGCAGTACTTC. Its translation: CASSEASGGSEQYF.

V is TRBV21-1 and J is TRBJ2-3; TRBD2, as called in the table, went unchecked against the DNA. TRBV21-1 is recorded as a pseudogene. CDR3 length: 12 residues. The CDR3 region is CASSIGGDTQYF. Written as DNA, the CDR3 is TGTGCCAGCAGCATAGGAGGAGATACGCAGTATTTT.

Only one count was recorded for this clone. V usage is TRBV27 and J usage is TRBJ1-2; TRBD1 might be the D (5 bases). The CDR3 sequence is 18 residues long. From germline, CDR1 is MNHEY and CDR2 SMNVEV (reference sequence). The V gene lost 2 bases and the J gene lost 0 bases, with 19 bases spanning the gap. CDR3: CASSLSLASTAANYGYTF. In DNA, the CDR3 is TGTGCCAGCAGTTTAAGTTTGGCGTCGACAGCTGCTAACTATGGCTACACCTTC.

The DNA of the CDR3 is TGTGCCAGGATCATGGGGGGGGCGAACACTGAAGCTTTCTTT. This translates into CARIMGGANTEAFF. V and J are TRBV27 and TRBJ1-1; maybe TRBD1 (6 bases). From germline, CDR1 is MNHEY and CDR2 SMNVEV (reference sequence). Trimming pared 9 bases from V and 1 base from J, leaving 15 bases between. CDR3 length equals 14 residues.

The chain has TRBV6-5 and TRBJ2-7; TRBD1 matches 8 bases. CDR1 MNHEY and CDR2 SVGAGI come from the germline V gene. The V segment lost 6 bases and the J segment 3 bases; nucleotides outside the gene matches: 10. There are 15 residues in the CDR3. Here the CDR3 DNA reads TGTGCCAGCAGCCAACTCGGACAGGGTGTCTACGAGCAGTACTTC. It yields the protein CASSQLGQGVYEQYF.

The V call is TRBV6-6, the J call TRBJ2-1; D possibly corresponds to TRBD1 (6 bases). Germline-derived CDR1 and CDR2 are MNHNY and SVGAGI (reference sequence). This CDR3 has 16 residues. V was shortened by 4 bases and J by 5 bases, with 18 bases between the two germline ends. CDR3 sequence (DNA): TGTGCCAGCAGTTCCCACAGGGTAGGAACGGACAATGAGCAGTTCTTC. Translated, it gives CASSSHRVGTDNEQFF.

The V gene is TRBV6-6, the J gene TRBJ1-2; weak D call: TRBD1 (6 bases). There are 10 residues in the CDR3. Germline CDR1 MNHNY, CDR2 SVGAGI (reference sequence). Trimming removed 10 bases at V and 3 bases at J, with 6 bases between. In DNA form, the CDR3 reads TGTGCCACAGGGGACTATGGCTACACCTTC. Encoded protein: CATGDYGYTF.